This TCR beta chain was captured in a study of circulating and synovial CD4+ cells in juvenile arthritis (dated by TCRdb to the mid-2010s). About the study as a whole: Within each patient, the study compared the TCRbeta CDR3 repertoires of three groups: circulating HLA-DR+ CD4 T cells, bulk blood CD4 T cells, and synovial CD4 T cells. The goal of repertoire sequencing was to confirm that a circulating synovial-like CD4 T cell subset was enriched in synovial clonotypes.

For this clone: Its antigen is currently not known. Nothing much larger sits one base from this clone, and base qualities are not available.

Library creation used the immunoSEQ multiplex PCR assay. An external provider carried out the TCRbeta CDR3 sequencing as a commercial service. Processing in the source paper ran as follows. Productive nucleotide sequences and amino acid sequences obtained through in silico translation were used in the analyses. Diversity was measured as Renyi entropy over a range of alpha values, and the median of 200 repeated subsamples was taken to equalise sample size. Pairwise repertoire distance was calculated as one minus the Chao-modified Jaccard index, correcting for under-sampling, and used for clustering. Frequency-weighted overlap with synovial clonotypes was computed over 200 sample sizes, 200 draws without replacement each, and reported at the smaller sample's size. TCRdb holds this immuneACCESS table with in-frame rearrangements only. Some clones are missing; in checked studies, unresolved V genes explain under half, and the rest has no known cause. That table gives V, J and clone size, and the DNA gave D and trimming. The sample yields about 32,000 clones; just over 90% were counted once. The ten top clones hold about 3.1% of the sample.

CDR1 and CDR2 are drawn from the germline V gene: SGHAT, FQNNGV. Including cysteine and phenylalanine, the CDR3 has 13 amino acids. Only the CDR3 DNA is retained, 39 bases long and in frame from the first base. A distance of 8 bases separates the germline ends of V and J, which lose 3 bases and 2 bases respectively. Donors of the sequenced samples were patients with active juvenile idiopathic arthritis. Cells were sorted right after thawing, and dead cells were excluded with Live/Dead Fixable Near-IR Stain. The paper's findings and limits, for the study overall: Lower diversity was observed in synovial and circulating pathogenic-like lymphocyte repertoires than in bulk blood CD4 repertoires, and some CPL samples were found to be as oligoclonal as synovium. Because overlap with synovium rose as sequencing depth increased, the measured fractions of shared clonotypes likely underestimated the overlap of the full repertoire. Because T cell genome counts in CPL samples and bulk blood CD4 samples differed by at least an order of magnitude, sample-size effects were addressed. The difference between circulating pathogenic-like lymphocytes and bulk blood T cells was not detected by traditional Vbeta family usage analysis. Circulating pathogenic-like lymphocytes clustered together with synovial T cells, and compared with bulk blood, the circulating pathogenic-like lymphocytes shared a substantially higher fraction of CDR3 sequences with synovium.

The source of this sequence is a human donor with juvenile idiopathic arthritis. The sample consisted of CD4+ T cells from blood. The V and J genes are TRBV11-2 and TRBJ2-7, with TRBD1 as a weak D call on 6 bases. The CDR3 loop reads CASSFGQTYEQYF. The DNA reads TGTGCCAGCAGCTTTGGACAGACCTACGAGCAGTACTTC.